This passage covers 22 T cell receptor beta chains from one sample sequenced in a study of T cell changes during pregnancy in multiple sclerosis. Libraries were prepared by immunoSEQ multiplex PCR; TCRdb keeps only in-frame clonotypes and omits some of them. The data show 35,000 to 55,000 clones, over 75% seen once. The specimen comprised CD4+ T cells from peripheral blood mononuclear cells, sampled before pregnancy. Receptors were obtained from a female donor with multiple sclerosis, enrolled in a pregnancy study.

The rearrangement joins TRBV6-6 to TRBJ2-5, with unresolved D. Trimming took off 8 bases at V and 1 base at J, with 11 bases between the two ends. Per the germline V gene, CDR1 is MNHNY and CDR2 is SVGAGI (reference sequence). This CDR3 has 13 amino acids. The CDR3 DNA is TGTGCCAGCCAGAGCAGAGGCCAAGAGACCCAGTACTTC. Its protein product is CASQSRGQETQYF.

The chain employs TRBV5-4 and TRBJ2-7; 7 bases are a match to TRBD1. CDR1 SGHNT and CDR2 YYREEE come from the germline V gene (reference sequence). V lost 1 base and J lost 1; bases outside the gene matches: 5. The CDR3 has 15 amino acids. The CDR3, as DNA: TGTGCCAGCAGCTTGCCGGGACAGCGATCCTACGAGCAGTACTTC. Protein product: CASSLPGQRSYEQYF. Full variable domain (remainder filled in from reference TRBV5-4 and TRBJ2-7): ETGVTQSPTHLIKTRGQQVTLRCSSQSGHNTVSWYQQALGQGPQFIFQYYREEENGRGNFPPRFSGLQFPNYSSELNVNALELDDSALYLCASSLPGQRSYEQYFGPGTRLTVT.

The chain recombines TRBV10-1 with TRBJ1-2; D gene uncertain. Deletions cut 2 bases from V and 1 base from J, with 5 bases between. Germline V gene data show CDR1 as WNHNN and CDR2 as SYGVQD (reference sequence). The CDR3 length is 13 residues. CDR3 DNA sequence: TGCGCCAGCAGTGAGGGAGTTAACTATGGCTACACCTTC. This translates into CASSEGVNYGYTF.

This rearrangement joins TRBV28 to TRBJ1-5, with D uncertain. This CDR3 has 12 amino acids. The V gene's germline CDR1 is MDHEN and CDR2 SYDVKM. V was trimmed by 2 bases and J by 7 bases, leaving 6 bases between them. CDR3 in amino acids: CASSLTGQPQHF. For the CDR3, the DNA is TGTGCCAGCAGTTTAACGGGACAGCCCCAGCATTTT.

The chain carries TRBV7-9 and TRBJ2-5; perhaps TRBD1 as D (6 bases). Germline lookup yields CDR1 SEHNR and CDR2 FQNEAQ (reference sequence). Trimming removed 6 bases from V and 1 base from J, with 12 bases in between. This CDR3 contains 14 residues. CDR3 amino acids: CASSPTGIQETQYF. CDR3 coding DNA: TGTGCCAGCAGTCCAACAGGGATCCAAGAGACCCAGTACTTC.

The chain combines TRBV5-1 with TRBJ1-2; D perhaps matches TRBD1 (6 bases). Per the germline V gene, CDR1 is SGHRS and CDR2 is YFSETQ. The CDR3 sequence is 14 residues long. V lost 4 bases and J lost 7, with 17 bases in between. CDR3 protein: CASSPAGTHFGYTF. The CDR3 DNA reads TGCGCCAGCAGCCCGGCCGGGACACATTTTGGCTACACCTTC. Together with reference TRBV5-1 and TRBJ1-2, the CDR3 gives the full variable domain: KAGVTQTPRYLIKTRGQQVTLSCSPISGHRSVSWYQQTPGQGLQFLFEYFSETQRNKGNFPGRFSGRQFSNSRSEMNVSTLELGDSALYLCASSPAGTHFGYTFGSGTRLTVV.

This rearrangement joins TRBV14 to TRBJ2-4; D gene uncertain. V was trimmed by 3 bases and J by 1 base, leaving 7 bases between them. In germline, CDR1 is SGHDN, CDR2 FVKESK. The CDR3 totals 14 residues. The CDR3, as DNA: TGTGCCAGCAGCCAGGCCGGGGCCAAAAACATTCAGTACTTC. Translated, it gives CASSQAGAKNIQYF.

The chain couples TRBV7-3 to TRBJ2-7; D is possibly TRBD2 (6 bases). The CDR3 is 15 residues long. V lost 2 bases and J 4 bases, leaving 15 bases between the germline ends. Germline V gene sequence: CDR1 SGHTA, CDR2 FQGTGA. The CDR3 is CASSLQTGDFYEQYF. DNA of the CDR3: TGTGCCAGCAGCTTACAGACGGGGGATTTTTACGAGCAGTACTTC.

The chain is built from TRBV5-8 and TRBJ2-7, with 10 bases that match TRBD1. V gave up 0 bases and J gave up 4 bases; unmatched junction bases: 1. Germline CDR1 reads SGHTS; CDR2 reads YDEGEE. The CDR3 contains 14 residues. The CDR3 loop reads CASSLGQGAYEQYF. CDR3 DNA: TGTGCCAGCAGCTTGGGACAGGGGGCGTACGAGCAGTACTTC.

The chain combines TRBV11-2 with TRBJ2-7; 12 bases map to TRBD2. From germline, CDR1 is SGHAT and CDR2 FQNNGV. The CDR3 runs 15 residues. V lost 7 bases and J lost 9; bases outside the gene matches: 13. The CDR3 loop is CASTLTTSGSARQYF. In nucleotides, the CDR3 is TGTGCCAGCACCCTTACGACTAGCGGGAGCGCTCGGCAGTACTTC.

The J gene is TRBJ1-3, the V gene TRBV11-2; D unresolved. Trimming took off 0 bases at V and 3 bases at J, with 12 bases between the two ends. This CDR3 contains 16 residues. Germline loops: CDR1 SGHAT, CDR2 FQNNGV. The chain's CDR3 is CASSLDRPSFGNTIYF. Written as DNA, the CDR3 is TGTGCCAGCAGCTTAGATCGTCCGAGCTTTGGAAACACCATATATTTT. The full variable domain, completed using reference TRBV11-2 and TRBJ1-3, is EAGVAQSPRYKIIEKRQSVAFWCNPISGHATLYWYQQILGQGPKLLIQFQNNGVVDDSQLPKDRFSAERLKGVDSTLKIQPAKLEDSAVYLCASSLDRPSFGNTIYFGEGSWLTVV.

The rearrangement joins TRBV14 to TRBJ1-1; 9 bases map to TRBD1. The germline CDR1 and CDR2 sequences are SGHDN and FVKESK. Trimming cost V 1 base and J 6 bases; bases outside gene matches: 3. The CDR3 spans 14 residues. The CDR3 loop is CASSQVTGGAEAFF. DNA of the CDR3: TGTGCCAGCAGCCAAGTGACAGGGGGGGCTGAAGCTTTCTTT.

The rearrangement links TRBV29-1 to TRBJ1-1; D is unresolved. Germline assignment: CDR1 SQVTM and CDR2 ANQGSEA. This CDR3 is 11 amino acids long. Trimming took off 7 bases at V and 7 bases at J, with 13 bases between the two ends. The CDR3 reads CSARILLEAFF. CDR3 in DNA: TGCAGCGCCAGAATACTACTTGAAGCTTTCTTT.

The chain couples TRBV29-1 to TRBJ1-1, with 10 bases fitting TRBD1. The J segment lost 4 bases and the V segment lost 7 bases, leaving 6 bases of the junction unmatched. There are 13 residues in the CDR3. CDR1 SQVTM and CDR2 ANQGSEA come from the germline V gene. The DNA of the CDR3 is TGCAGCGCCGCGACAGGGGGCATCACTGAAGCTTTCTTT. It is translated as CSAATGGITEAFF.

The sample holds one count of this clone. The chain combines TRBV10-2 with TRBJ2-1; D may be TRBD2 (6 bases). This CDR3 has 17 residues. Trimming took off 6 bases at V and 0 bases at J, with 18 bases between the two ends. The germline V gene encodes CDR1 WSHSY and CDR2 SAAADI. The CDR3 DNA sequence: TGCGCCAGCAGCGCCGTGGCTAGCGAGAGCTCCTACAATGAGCAGTTCTTC. Its translation: CASSAVASESSYNEQFF.

The rearrangement uses TRBV4-1 and TRBJ2-1, with D tentatively TRBD1 (5 bases). In germline, CDR1 is MGHRA, CDR2 YSYEKL. Trimming left V 0 bases short and J 2 bases short, with 14 bases between. The CDR3 has 17 residues. The DNA for the CDR3 is TGCGCCAGCAGCCAAGACTGGGGCCCCGCAACCTACAATGAGCAGTTCTTC. It encodes CASSQDWGPATYNEQFF.

This rearrangement joins TRBV2 to TRBJ1-1; 10 bases align to TRBD1. The CDR3 covers 15 residues. The junction had 8 bases not matched to a gene; V was cut back by 6 bases and J by 4 bases. Germline lookup yields CDR1 SNHLY and CDR2 FYNNEI. The CDR3 loop is CASRTFRDRGTEAFF. The DNA of the CDR3 is TGTGCCAGCAGAACATTCCGGGACAGGGGCACTGAAGCTTTCTTT. The full variable domain, rest sourced from reference TRBV2 and TRBJ1-1, is EPEVTQTPSHQVTQMGQEVILRCVPISNHLYFYWYRQILGQKVEFLVSFYNNEISEKSEIFDDQFSVERPDGSNFTLKIRSTKLEDSAMYFCASRTFRDRGTEAFFGQGTRLTVV.

The CDR3 nucleotides read TGTGCCACCCGGACTAGCGGGGGGGACTACAATGAGCAGTTCTTC. This sequence encodes CATRTSGGDYNEQFF. The chain couples TRBV6-4 to TRBJ2-1; 15 bases line up with TRBD2. Trimming took 10 bases from V and 3 from J; bases not matched to a gene: 4. Germline assignment: CDR1 MRHNA and CDR2 SNTAGT. This CDR3 has 15 residues.

The chain is built from TRBV15 and TRBJ2-1; 9 bases align to TRBD2. Germline trimming cut 0 bases from V and 7 bases from J; bases unmatched to any gene: 10. The CDR3 sequence is 17 residues long. The germline CDR1 and CDR2 sequences are LNHNV and YYDKDF (reference sequence). The CDR3 reads CATSRDVGLAGFNEQFF. As DNA, the CDR3 is TGTGCCACCAGCAGAGATGTAGGGCTAGCGGGGTTTAATGAGCAGTTCTTC.

This sequence joins TRBV19 and TRBJ2-1; 7 positions match TRBD2. Germline CDR1 and CDR2: LNHDA and SQIVND (reference sequence). J lost 4 bases, V lost 5 bases, and 2 bases had no gene match. The CDR3 is 13 amino acids. Here the CDR3 reads CASSQRGYNEQFF. In nucleotides, the CDR3 is TGTGCCAGTAGTCAGCGGGGTTACAATGAGCAGTTCTTC.

V and J are TRBV2 and TRBJ2-7, with D maybe TRBD1 (6 bases). Between the trimmed V and J ends, which lost 6 bases and 1 base, there was a span of 13 bases. Looked up from germline, CDR1 is SNHLY and CDR2 is FYNNEI. The CDR3 runs 14 residues. CDR3 amino acids: CASRDRFRSYEQYF. CDR3 nucleotide sequence: TGTGCCAGCAGAGACAGGTTCCGGTCCTACGAGCAGTACTTC.

The chain is built from TRBV7-9 and TRBJ2-1; 7 positions agree with TRBD1. Trimming cost V 8 bases and J 0 bases; bases outside gene matches: 7. This CDR3 contains 15 residues. Looked up from germline, CDR1 is SEHNR and CDR2 is FQNEAQ (reference sequence). The CDR3 loop reads CASVQTGSSYNEQFF. CDR3 DNA: TGTGCCAGCGTCCAGACAGGGAGCTCCTACAATGAGCAGTTCTTC.